One sample yielded the 3 T cell receptor beta chains listed below, sequenced in a study of cytomegalovirus exposure and HLA in healthy donors. The PCR employed 60 Vbeta primers together with 13 Jbeta primers. Clones were sequenced by immunoSEQ multiplex PCR, and TCRdb holds only the in-frame ones, with some missing. The sample includes more than 70,000 clones, 76% seen only once; the top ten take over 3%. Sequenced material: PBMCs. Receptors were obtained from a man in his forties or fifties in good health and CMV-seronegative.

Regarding this clone: A read error may produce the germline difference seen at one junction end. The V and J genes are TRBV6-5 and TRBJ1-4; 11 bases are shared with TRBD1. The germline gives CDR1 MNHEY, CDR2 SVGAGI. CDR3 length: 15 amino acids. The CDR3 DNA reads as TGTGCCAGCACCGAAGTCCCCTCCGGGACAGGGGGTTGGTCGTTT. Translating gives CASTEVPSGTGGWSF.

The chain links TRBV7-9 to TRBJ2-5; possible D gene TRBD1, 6 bases. V shed 5 bases and J shed 0 bases, with 10 bases lying between them. Germline loops: CDR1 SEHNR, CDR2 FQNEAQ (reference sequence). The CDR3 covers 14 residues. The CDR3 DNA reads TGTGCCAGCAGCCCAGGACAGTACCAAGAGACCCAGTACTTC. Amino acid sequence: CASSPGQYQETQYF.

This clone has more than one count but fewer than ten. V gene TRBV28 combines with J gene TRBJ2-3; D possibly corresponds to TRBD1 (7 bases). The CDR3 is 17 residues long. Per the germline V gene, CDR1 is MDHEN and CDR2 is SYDVKM. Trimming cost V 2 bases and J 2 bases, with 17 bases left between them. The DNA for the CDR3 is TGTGCCAGCAGTTTAAGGAGGGACAGCTCTGTCACAGATACGCAGTATTTT. Amino acids: CASSLRRDSSVTDTQYF.